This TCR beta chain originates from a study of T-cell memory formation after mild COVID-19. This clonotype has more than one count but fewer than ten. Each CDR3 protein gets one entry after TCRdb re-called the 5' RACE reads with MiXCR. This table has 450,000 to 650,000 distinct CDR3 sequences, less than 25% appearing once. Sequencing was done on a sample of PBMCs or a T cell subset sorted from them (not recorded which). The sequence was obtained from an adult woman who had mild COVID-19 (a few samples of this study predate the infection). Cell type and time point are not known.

Here the CDR3 reads CASTPSGRARSGELFF. The DNA for the CDR3 is TGTGCCAGCACACCTAGCGGGAGGGCCAGATCGGGGGAGCTGTTTTTT. The chain joins TRBV12-3 or TRBV12-4 to TRBJ2-2; 12 bases are shared with TRBD2. Trimming took 7 bases from V and 8 from J; bases not matched to a gene: 11. This CDR3 is built from 16 residues.